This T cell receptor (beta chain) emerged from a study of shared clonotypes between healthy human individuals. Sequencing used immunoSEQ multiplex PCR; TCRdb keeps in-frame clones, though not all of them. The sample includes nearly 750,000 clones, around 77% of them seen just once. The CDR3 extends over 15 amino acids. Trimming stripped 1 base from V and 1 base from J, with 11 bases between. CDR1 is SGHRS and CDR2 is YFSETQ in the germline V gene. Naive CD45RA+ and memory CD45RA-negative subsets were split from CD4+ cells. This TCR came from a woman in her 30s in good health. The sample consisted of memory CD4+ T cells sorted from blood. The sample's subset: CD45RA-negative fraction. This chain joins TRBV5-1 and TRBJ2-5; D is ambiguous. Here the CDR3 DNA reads TGCGCCAGCAGCTTGAGGTATCCCAGCCAAGAGACCCAGTACTTC. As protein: CASSLRYPSQETQYF. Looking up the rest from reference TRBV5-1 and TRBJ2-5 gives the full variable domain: KAGVTQTPRYLIKTRGQQVTLSCSPISGHRSVSWYQQTPGQGLQFLFEYFSETQRNKGNFPGRFSGRQFSNSRSEMNVSTLELGDSALYLCASSLRYPSQETQYFGPGTRLLVL.